This TCR beta chain emerged from a study of a mutant IDH1 vaccine in newly diagnosed glioma. Looking at the study overall: Patients received vaccination from 4-6 weeks after radiotherapy alone, or with temozolomide cycles. Week 35 was safety follow-up visit V12; week 47 was end-of-study visit V13.

TCRdb's copy holds only in-frame clones and misses some; the assay was immunoSEQ multiplex PCR. The table lists tens of thousands of clones, roughly 80% of them singletons, with 3% to 3.5% in the top ten. Time point defined: week 47, end of study. The study gave 300 ug of mutant IDH1 20-mer peptide per vaccine dose, with topical imiquimod. Donor diagnoses consisted of new WHO grade 3 or 4 IDH1-mutant, ATRX-lost astrocytomas. Germline V gives CDR1 MNHEY, CDR2 SVGAGI. CDR3 length: 13 residues. The V gene lost 1 base and the J gene lost 4 bases, with 7 bases spanning the gap. Turning to this clone: What it recognizes is unknown.

The source was PBMCs, collected from a glioma patient whose treatment included an IDH1 peptide vaccine. This rearrangement joins TRBV6-5 to TRBJ2-5, with no clear D. The receptor was derived from a woman aged 50 to 60 with glioma. The CDR3 nucleotides read TGTGCCAGCAGTTACTACCGACTAGAGACCCAGTACTTC. It is translated as CASSYYRLETQYF.